This TCR beta chain appears in the sequencing data of a study of cytomegalovirus exposure and HLA in healthy donors. Looking at the study overall: Genotyping of about 400 donors showed that around 85% belonged to the Caucasian-associated ancestry cluster. Whole-study findings and limits: Analyzed later, association rates of TCRs varied across HLA loci, with DRB1 most and HLA-C fewest. Sequencing likely caused a cluster of highly shared sequence variants.

CDR1 and CDR2 (germline): MDHEN, SYDVKM. Trimming removed 8 bases from V and 1 base from J, with 17 bases in between. The length of the CDR3 is 15 residues. Primers for the PCR totalled 60 Vbeta and 13 Jbeta. Data came from immunoSEQ multiplex PCR; TCRdb stores just in-frame clones and leaves some out. The data hold around 99,000 clones, with 77% observed a single time. On this clone itself: Its antigen remains unknown.

The rearrangement joins TRBV28 to TRBJ1-1, with a possible D match to TRBD1 (5 bases). The origin of this receptor is a male donor in good health and CMV-seronegative. Material: PBMCs. CDR3 sequence reads: CASQVGGGRNTEAFF. CDR3 coding DNA: TGTGCCAGCCAGGTGGGGGGGGGTCGGAACACTGAAGCTTTCTTT.